Presented here are 19 T cell receptor beta chains from one specimen sequenced in a study of shared clonotypes between healthy human individuals. Cells designated naive CD8 were CD45RO-negative and were positively selected for CCR7, with terminally differentiated effector memory CD45RA+ cells excluded. Here immunoSEQ multiplex PCR was the method, and the copy in TCRdb shows in-frame clones only, minus some. The table has 660,000 or so clones, around 96% seen once. Sequencing input: naive CD8+ T cells sorted from blood. These receptors were collected from a woman in her thirties in good health.

As for this clone: The sample carries other DNA sequences with the same CDR3. The chain joins TRBV19 to TRBJ2-7; 10 nucleotides line up with TRBD1. The V segment lost 5 bases and the J segment 2 bases; nucleotides outside the gene matches: 3. There are 14 residues in the CDR3. Germline V lookup: CDR1 LNHDA, CDR2 SQIVND (reference sequence). The CDR3 DNA reads as TGTGCCAGTAGTCCCGGGACAGGGGCCTACGAGCAGTACTTC. Encoded protein: CASSPGTGAYEQYF.

V gene TRBV11-1 combines with J gene TRBJ2-1, with D possibly being TRBD2 (6 bases). The CDR3 is 15 amino acids. V shed 5 bases and J shed 8 bases, with 19 bases lying between them. The germline CDR1 and CDR2 sequences are SGHAT and FQDESV (reference sequence). CDR3 nucleotide sequence: TGTGCCAGCAGCCCCCTCGTAGGCCGGGAGCATGAGCAGTTCTTC. Its translation is CASSPLVGREHEQFF.

This chain connects TRBV6-1 to TRBJ2-1; D gene uncertain. CDR3 length: 13 amino acids. Germline CDR1 is MNHNS and CDR2 is SASEGT. Between the trimmed V and J ends, which lost 6 bases and 4 bases, there was a span of 10 bases. CDR3 amino acids: CASRFTEYNEQFF. Here the CDR3 DNA reads TGTGCCAGCAGATTCACAGAATACAATGAGCAGTTCTTC.

The chain is built from TRBV13 and TRBJ1-2; 9 bases fit TRBD1. This CDR3 is 17 amino acids long. Germline-derived CDR1 and CDR2 are PRHDT and FYEKMQ (reference sequence). The J segment lost 2 bases and the V segment lost 5 bases, leaving 12 bases of the junction unmatched. The CDR3 spells CASSVEAGTGPNYGYTF. In DNA form, the CDR3 reads TGTGCCAGCAGCGTCGAAGCCGGGACAGGGCCCAACTATGGCTACACCTTC.

For the CDR3, the DNA is TGTGCCAGTAGTATAGGCCAGGATCTTCAAGAGACCCAGTACTTC. Protein sequence: CASSIGQDLQETQYF. V usage is TRBV19 and J usage is TRBJ2-5; D call uncertain. V was clipped by 1 base and J by 2 bases, with 11 bases between them. CDR3 length: 15 amino acids. CDR1 is LNHDA, CDR2 SQIVND, per germline (reference sequence). Based on the CDR3 plus reference TRBV19 and TRBJ2-5, the full variable domain is DGGITQSPKYLFRKEGQNVTLSCEQNLNHDAMYWYRQDPGQGLRLIYYSQIVNDFQKGDIAEGYSVSREKKESFPLTVTSAQKNPTAFYLCASSIGQDLQETQYFGPGTRLLVL.

Regarding this clone: This sample also contains other DNA sequences that code for the same CDR3. The gene calls are TRBV7-9 and TRBJ2-5; D unclear. The CDR3 contains 12 residues. Germline-derived CDR1 and CDR2 are SEHNR and FQNEAQ (reference sequence). V was shortened by 6 bases and J by 3 bases, with 8 bases between the two germline ends. The CDR3 sequence is CASSPIEETQYF. CDR3 DNA: TGTGCCAGCAGTCCTATTGAAGAGACCCAGTACTTC. Supplemented by reference TRBV7-9 and TRBJ2-5, the full variable domain reads DTGVSQNPRHKITKRGQNVTFRCDPISEHNRLYWYRQTLGQGPEFLTYFQNEAQLEKSRLLSDRFSAERPKGSFSTLEIQRTEQGDSAMYLCASSPIEETQYFGPGTRLLVL.

The rearrangement uses TRBV2 and TRBJ2-3; 9 nucleotides agree with TRBD1. The CDR3 has 16 amino acids. Germline CDR1 SNHLY, CDR2 FYNNEI. J lost 3 bases, V lost 7 bases, and 11 bases had no gene match. The CDR3 bases are TGTGCCAGCATTAGACTCCGGGACAGGGAGACAGATACGCAGTATTTT. This codes for CASIRLRDRETDTQYF.

The chain couples TRBV29-1 to TRBJ2-7, with a tentative D call TRBD2 (7 bases). This CDR3 contains 14 residues. In germline, CDR1 is SQVTM, CDR2 ANQGSEA. Trimming left V 4 bases short and J 5 bases short, with 18 bases between. The CDR3 sequence: CSVGTGGLIHEQYF. CDR3 DNA: TGCAGCGTTGGGACCGGGGGGCTTATCCACGAGCAGTACTTC.

The chain uses TRBV27 and TRBJ2-7; 7 bases match TRBD1. Germline CDR1 reads MNHEY; CDR2 reads SMNVEV (reference sequence). The V gene end was trimmed by 3 bases and the J gene end by 3 bases; junction bases not matched to a gene: 5. The CDR3 is 14 amino acids. CDR3 sequence reads: CASSFGDSYYEQYF. CDR3 nucleotide sequence: TGTGCCAGCAGTTTTGGGGACAGTTACTACGAGCAGTACTTC.

The chain is built from TRBV4-1 and TRBJ2-3, with D tentatively TRBD2 (5 bases). Germline V gives CDR1 MGHRA, CDR2 YSYEKL. Between the trimmed V and J ends, which lost 0 bases and 5 bases, there was a span of 18 bases. The CDR3 totals 17 residues. The CDR3 coding sequence is TGCGCCAGCAGCCAAGATCTGGAGAGGGCCCTAGTAGATACGCAGTATTTT. It yields the protein CASSQDLERALVDTQYF.

The genes are TRBV6-5 and TRBJ1-4, with 8 bases fitting TRBD1. The J segment lost 7 bases and the V segment lost 4 bases, leaving 5 bases of the junction unmatched. The CDR3 length is 14 residues. Germline CDR1 reads MNHEY; CDR2 reads SVGAGI. CDR3 loop: CASSSTGEGEKLFF. The CDR3 nucleotides are TGTGCCAGCAGTTCGACAGGGGAGGGTGAAAAACTGTTTTTT.

The V and J genes are TRBV9 and TRBJ2-1; D not certain. The CDR3 has 13 residues. The V gene's germline CDR1 is SGDLS and CDR2 YYNGEE. V shed 0 bases and J shed 7 bases, with 8 bases lying between them. Here the CDR3 reads CASSVGRVNEQFF. The CDR3, as DNA: TGTGCCAGCAGCGTAGGCCGCGTTAATGAGCAGTTCTTC. The entire variable domain, with the rest obtained from reference TRBV9 and TRBJ2-1, is as follows: DSGVTQTPKHLITATGQRVTLRCSPRSGDLSVYWYQQSLDQGLQFLIQYYNGEERAKGNILERFSAQQFPDLHSELNLSSLELGDSALYFCASSVGRVNEQFFGPGTRLTVL.

The chain couples TRBV6-5 to TRBJ1-2; no definite D call. CDR1 is MNHEY, CDR2 SVGAGI, per germline. V was cut by 0 bases and J by 0 bases, with 11 bases left in between. The CDR3 loop spans 16 amino acids. CDR3 DNA sequence: TGTGCCAGCAGTTACTCGGCGACACCGCCTAACTATGGCTACACCTTC. This gives the protein CASSYSATPPNYGYTF.

This chain uses TRBV28 with TRBJ1-1; TRBD1 is a possible D gene (5 bases). CDR3 length: 14 residues. Trimming stripped 3 bases from V and 3 bases from J, with 11 bases between. The V gene's germline CDR1 is MDHEN and CDR2 SYDVKM. The CDR3, as DNA: TGTGCCAGCAGTTTGTGGGGGGACGACACTGAAGCTTTCTTT. Translation: CASSLWGDDTEAFF.

V is TRBV9 and J is TRBJ2-7; TRBD2 might be the D (6 bases). V was clipped by 3 bases and J by 8 bases, with 21 bases between them. The CDR3 loop spans 15 amino acids. Germline-derived CDR1 and CDR2 are SGDLS and YYNGEE. CDR3 loop: CASSDSGGPADQQYF. CDR3 sequence (DNA): TGTGCCAGCAGCGATAGCGGCGGTCCAGCGGATCAGCAGTACTTC.

The chain links TRBV19 to TRBJ2-5, with D perhaps matching TRBD1 (6 bases). The J call may be in error: the DNA end matches TRBJ2-7 better. The CDR3 is made up of 16 amino acids. The germline gives CDR1 LNHDA, CDR2 SQIVND (reference sequence). The CDR3 spells CASSINPQGQPYEQYF. Here the CDR3 DNA reads TGTGCCAGTAGTATAAACCCCCAAGGACAGCCCTACGAGCAGTACTTC.

Regarding this clone: This same CDR3 is encoded by further DNA sequences in the sample. The chain carries TRBV7-6 and TRBJ2-7; D perhaps matches TRBD1 (6 bases). V shed 5 bases and J shed 1 base, with 9 bases lying between them. Germline assignment: CDR1 SGHVS and CDR2 FNYEAQ. The CDR3 sequence is 13 residues long. CDR3 region: CASSPGTSYEQYF. DNA of the CDR3: TGTGCCAGCAGCCCCGGGACATCCTACGAGCAGTACTTC.

The chain has TRBV5-4 and TRBJ2-4; 8 bases are shared with TRBD2. After removal of 0 bases from V and 1 base from J, the junction contained 12 bases not matched to a gene. This CDR3 contains 19 residues. The V gene's germline CDR1 is SGHNT and CDR2 YYREEE (reference sequence). The CDR3 region is CASSLAGGRKATAKNIQYF. The CDR3 bases are TGTGCCAGCAGCTTGGCGGGCGGGAGGAAGGCAACGGCCAAAAACATTCAGTACTTC.

The V call is TRBV6-6, the J call TRBJ2-7; no definite D call. The CDR3 totals 15 residues. Trimming shortened V by 0 bases and J by 2 bases, and 11 bases separated the two germline ends. Germline assignment: CDR1 MNHNY and CDR2 SVGAGI (reference sequence). DNA for the CDR3: TGTGCCAGCAGTTACTCTACCCCCGAGGCCTACGAGCAGTACTTC. This sequence encodes CASSYSTPEAYEQYF.